The 28 T cell receptor beta chains below were found in one sample sequenced in a study of cytomegalovirus exposure and HLA in healthy donors. The PCR had 60 Vbeta and 13 Jbeta primers. Assay: immunoSEQ multiplex PCR; the TCRdb copy retains only in-frame clones and omits some. This table holds 150,000 or so clones, 60% to 80% found once. Sequencing was carried out using PBMCs. These TCRs come from a male donor in good health and CMV-seronegative.

This clone appeared once. V and J are TRBV19 and TRBJ2-5; 11 positions agree with TRBD2. Germline CDR1 is LNHDA and CDR2 is SQIVND (reference sequence). With V trimmed by 6 bases and J by 3 bases, 6 bases remained unmatched. The CDR3 has 15 amino acids. The DNA of the CDR3 is TGTGCCAGTAGAATTAGCGGGAGGGCAGAAGAGACCCAGTACTTC. This gives the protein CASRISGRAEETQYF.

This clone showed up just a few times. The chain has TRBV9 and TRBJ2-7, with 7 bases aligning to TRBD1. The CDR3 is made up of 15 amino acids. CDR1 and CDR2 from the germline V gene are SGDLS and YYNGEE. Germline trimming cut 4 bases from V and 4 bases from J; bases unmatched to any gene: 11. The CDR3 spells CASSSLSGTEYEQYF. The CDR3 DNA is TGTGCCAGCAGCTCGCTATCCGGGACAGAATACGAGCAGTACTTC. The whole variable domain, remainder taken from reference TRBV9 and TRBJ2-7, is DSGVTQTPKHLITATGQRVTLRCSPRSGDLSVYWYQQSLDQGLQFLIQYYNGEERAKGNILERFSAQQFPDLHSELNLSSLELGDSALYFCASSSLSGTEYEQYFGPGTRLTVT.

Note on this clone: At one end the junction does not follow the germline gene, possibly because of a read error. The sample holds other DNA sequences that translate to the same CDR3. The chain has TRBV7-2 and TRBJ2-2; TRBD2 is a possible D gene (5 bases). CDR1 SGHTA and CDR2 FQGNSA come from the germline V gene. The CDR3 sequence is 14 residues long. The CDR3: CASSLSIDTGELFF. Here the CDR3 DNA reads TGTGCCAGCAGCCTCAGTATTGACACCGGGGAGCTGTTCTTT.

The rearrangement uses TRBV5-4 and TRBJ2-7, with 7 bases matching TRBD2. This CDR3 has 15 residues. CDR1 is SGHNT and CDR2 is YYREEE in the germline V gene (reference sequence). The trim removed 4 bases at V and 5 bases at J, leaving 12 bases unmatched. The DNA for the CDR3 is TGTGCCAGCAGCGGAACCGGGACTACGAGGGACGAGCAGTACTTC. Translation: CASSGTGTTRDEQYF.

The chain links TRBV14 to TRBJ2-2; D remains unclear. V lost 4 bases to trimming and J lost 7 bases, with 10 bases between them. Per germline, CDR1 SGHDN and CDR2 FVKESK. The CDR3 length is 13 residues. In DNA, the CDR3 is TGTGCCAGCAGCCGTCGTTCGGGCGGGGAGCTGTTTTTT. Translation gives CASSRRSGGELFF. Together with reference TRBV14 and TRBJ2-2, the CDR3 gives the full variable domain: EAGVTQFPSHSVIEKGQTVTLRCDPISGHDNLYWYRRVMGKEIKFLLHFVKESKQDESGMPNNRFLAERTGGTYSTLKVQPAELEDSGVYFCASSRRSGGELFFGEGSRLTVL.

This clone occurred once. The J gene is TRBJ2-1, the V gene TRBV30; 10 bases agree with TRBD1. The germline gives CDR1 GTSNPN, CDR2 SVGIG (reference sequence). Trimming cost V 7 bases and J 9 bases; bases outside gene matches: 6. The CDR3 is 12 amino acids. The CDR3 spells CASQDRGREQFF. In nucleotides, the CDR3 is TGTGCCTCCCAAGACAGGGGGCGTGAGCAGTTCTTC. Full variable domain (rest looked up from reference TRBV30 and TRBJ2-1): SQTIHQWPATLVQPVGSPLSLECTVEGTSNPNLYWYRQAAGRGLQLLFYSVGIGQISSEVPQNLSASRPQDRQFILSSKKLLLSDSGFYLCASQDRGREQFFGPGTRLTVL.

V and J are TRBV6-5 and TRBJ2-7; 8 positions match TRBD1. V gave up 0 bases and J gave up 5 bases; unmatched junction bases: 9. The germline V gene encodes CDR1 MNHEY and CDR2 SVGAGI. The CDR3 extends over 16 amino acids. The CDR3 DNA reads TGTGCCAGCAGTTACTCCTACGGACAGGGAATAAACGAGCAGTACTTC. Its protein is CASSYSYGQGINEQYF.

This clone was counted between two and nine times. The chain combines TRBV7-2 with TRBJ2-7; unclear D gene. Germline-derived CDR1 and CDR2 are SGHTA and FQGNSA. The CDR3 totals 12 residues. The V end lost 5 bases, the J end lost 7 bases, and 12 bases lay between the germline ends. In DNA form, the CDR3 reads TGTGCCAGCAGCCCCACTTCGAATGAGCAGTACTTC. Its translation is CASSPTSNEQYF. The entire variable domain, with the rest obtained from reference TRBV7-2 and TRBJ2-7, is as follows: GAGVSQSPSNKVTEKGKDVELRCDPISGHTALYWYRQSLGQGLEFLIYFQGNSAPDKSGLPSDRFSAERTGGSVSTLTIQRTQQEDSAVYLCASSPTSNEQYFGPGTRLTVT.

The chain couples TRBV19 to TRBJ2-2, with 8 positions matching TRBD1. Germline loops: CDR1 LNHDA, CDR2 SQIVND (reference sequence). There are 14 residues in the CDR3. With 8 bases clipped from V and 3 bases from J, the junction kept 5 bases outside the gene matches. CDR3 protein: CASRTGIYTGELFF. The CDR3 nucleotides read TGTGCCAGTCGGACAGGGATTTACACCGGGGAGCTGTTTTTT.

The sample holds a few counts of this clone. The rearrangement uses TRBV4-3 and TRBJ2-6; 7 nucleotides match TRBD1. CDR3 length: 19 residues. Trimming removed 0 bases from V and 4 bases from J; junction bases left unmatched: 12. Germline loops: CDR1 LGHNA, CDR2 YSLEER. The CDR3 reads CASSQDAGDRVAGANVLTF. The CDR3 nucleotides are TGCGCCAGCAGCCAAGATGCAGGAGACAGGGTGGCAGGGGCCAACGTCCTGACTTTC.

The genes are TRBV5-5 and TRBJ2-1; possible D gene TRBD1, 6 bases. Looked up from germline, CDR1 is SGHKS and CDR2 is YYEKEE (reference sequence). V dropped 4 bases and J dropped 9 bases, with 20 bases sitting between them. CDR3 length: 15 amino acids. CDR3 sequence (DNA): TGTGCCAGCAGCCAGCAGGGGATAAGGTGGAGTGAGCAGTTCTTC. Translation: CASSQQGIRWSEQFF.

Concerning this clone: A much more abundant neighbour one base away suggests this may be a read error. At the DNA level, this CDR3 is encoded by other sequences in the same sample as well. J is TRBJ1-1 and V is TRBV29-1; 7 bases are shared with TRBD1. V lost 6 bases and J lost 7; bases outside the gene matches: 11. Germline V gene data show CDR1 as SQVTM and CDR2 as ANQGSEA. This CDR3 region has 13 residues. In DNA form, the CDR3 reads TGCAGCGTCTTAGGACAGGTCCCGGATGAAGCTTTCTTT. It specifies CSVLGQVPDEAFF.

V is TRBV7-2 and J is TRBJ2-1; D is possibly TRBD2 (5 bases). The germline gives CDR1 SGHTA, CDR2 FQGNSA. The CDR3 runs 16 residues. The V end lost 7 bases, the J end lost 0 bases, and 16 bases lay between the germline ends. The DNA for the CDR3 is TGTGCCAGCATTTCTAAACAGCGGAGCTCCTACAATGAGCAGTTCTTC. Its protein is CASISKQRSSYNEQFF.

The chain has TRBV2 and TRBJ1-2, with 8 bases lining up with TRBD1. The CDR3 totals 13 residues. Trimming took 7 bases from V and 7 from J; bases not matched to a gene: 8. Germline V gene lookup returns CDR1 SNHLY and CDR2 FYNNEI. Here the CDR3 DNA reads TGTGCCAGCACAATACAGGGGGGGGGTGGCTACACCTTC. Its protein is CASTIQGGGGYTF. Complete variable domain (other parts from reference TRBV2 and TRBJ1-2): EPEVTQTPSHQVTQMGQEVILRCVPISNHLYFYWYRQILGQKVEFLVSFYNNEISEKSEIFDDQFSVERPDGSNFTLKIRSTKLEDSAMYFCASTIQGGGGYTFGSGTRLTVV.

The chain joins TRBV19 to TRBJ2-6, with TRBD1 matching 7 bases. The trim removed 5 bases at V and 12 bases at J, leaving 13 bases unmatched. CDR3 length: 15 amino acids. Germline V gives CDR1 LNHDA, CDR2 SQIVND (reference sequence). The CDR3 DNA follows: TGTGCCAGTAGTGCAGGGGGAATCAGACAGAGCGTCCTGACTTTC. Its translation is CASSAGGIRQSVLTF.

This clone has only a few counts. The chain has TRBV7-2 and TRBJ2-3; D remains unclear. V was trimmed by 2 bases and J by 3 bases, leaving 12 bases between them. This CDR3 has 15 amino acids. CDR1 and CDR2 from the germline V gene are SGHTA and FQGNSA. DNA for the CDR3: TGTGCCAGCAGCTTATTTAATACGGTAACAGATACGCAGTATTTT. Protein product: CASSLFNTVTDTQYF.

J is TRBJ2-7 and V is TRBV7-7; maybe TRBD1 (5 bases). This CDR3 is built from 13 residues. The germline V gene has CDR1 SSHAT and CDR2 FNYEAQ (reference sequence). Trimming took 5 bases from V and 3 from J, leaving 11 bases between them. The CDR3 protein is CASSKGWDYEQYF. CDR3 nucleotides: TGTGCCAGCAGCAAGGGGTGGGACTACGAGCAGTACTTC. The entire variable domain, with the rest obtained from reference TRBV7-7 and TRBJ2-7, is as follows: GAGVSQSPRYKVTKRGQDVTLRCDPISSHATLYWYQQALGQGPEFLTYFNYEAQPDKSGLPSDRFSAERPEGSISTLTIQRTEQRDSAMYRCASSKGWDYEQYFGPGTRLTVT.

V usage is TRBV19 and J usage is TRBJ2-1, with TRBD2 as a possible D gene (6 bases). V was trimmed by 1 base and J by 0 bases, leaving 22 bases between them. The CDR3 contains 20 residues. The germline V gene has CDR1 LNHDA and CDR2 SQIVND (reference sequence). CDR3 protein: CASSIGGERTTLSSYNEQFF. CDR3 nucleotide sequence: TGTGCCAGTAGTATAGGGGGCGAGAGGACTACCCTGAGCTCCTACAATGAGCAGTTCTTC.

The rearrangement uses TRBV11-3 and TRBJ2-3, with TRBD2 identical over 11 bases. Germline V gene data show CDR1 as SGHNT and CDR2 as YENEEA. V trimming: 5 bases; J trimming: 3 bases; junction bases outside the gene matches: 4. The CDR3 extends over 15 amino acids. The chain's CDR3 is CASSPGLAETDTQYF. The CDR3 DNA follows: TGTGCCAGCAGCCCGGGACTAGCGGAGACAGATACGCAGTATTTT.

This chain uses TRBV15 with TRBJ1-4; 9 bases are shared with TRBD1. The CDR3 runs to 14 residues. CDR1 LNHNV and CDR2 YYDKDF come from the germline V gene (reference sequence). V was clipped by 4 bases and J by 6 bases; unmatched bases: 3. In DNA, the CDR3 is TGTGCCACCAGCAAACAGGGGGCTCATGAAAAACTGTTTTTT. Protein product: CATSKQGAHEKLFF.

The chain recombines TRBV5-6 with TRBJ1-5; 8 nucleotides agree with TRBD1. The CDR3 sequence is 16 residues long. The germline V gene encodes CDR1 SGHDT and CDR2 YYEEEE. Trimming at V came to 5 bases and at J to 3 bases, leaving 10 bases not matched to a gene. This chain's CDR3 is CASRLFGTGDNQPQHF. The CDR3 DNA follows: TGTGCCAGCAGACTATTTGGGACAGGAGACAATCAGCCCCAGCATTTT.

V and J are TRBV13 and TRBJ1-1, with D maybe TRBD1 (5 bases). CDR1 and CDR2 from the germline V gene are PRHDT and FYEKMQ (reference sequence). Trimming left V 5 bases short and J 7 bases short, with 14 bases between. The CDR3 contains 13 residues. CDR3 sequence (DNA): TGTGCCAGCAGCCCGGTATCCAGGGATGAAGCTTTCTTT. Translation: CASSPVSRDEAFF.

The rearrangement joins TRBV4-3 to TRBJ1-6; 7 bases are a match to TRBD1. J lost 4 bases, V lost 1 base, and 16 bases had no gene match. CDR3 length: 20 amino acids. The V gene's germline CDR1 is LGHNA and CDR2 YSLEER. CDR3 DNA: TGCGCCAGCAGCCAAGCCCTACCCGGGACAGAAGTTGGATATAATTCACCCCTCCACTTT. Translated: CASSQALPGTEVGYNSPLHF.

The genes are TRBV2 and TRBJ1-5; TRBD1 aligns across 10 bases. The germline V gene has CDR1 SNHLY and CDR2 FYNNEI. The CDR3 consists of 17 residues. V shed 6 bases and J 3 bases; nucleotides not matched to a gene: 11. CDR3 region: CASSLGDRGHNNQPQHF. Written as DNA, the CDR3 is TGTGCCAGCAGCCTAGGAGACAGGGGGCATAACAATCAGCCCCAGCATTTT.

The rearrangement links TRBV6-4 to TRBJ2-2; D might be TRBD2 (6 bases). The CDR3 is 15 amino acids. The germline V gene has CDR1 MRHNA and CDR2 SNTAGT. Trimming took off 6 bases at V and 4 bases at J, with 15 bases between the two ends. The CDR3 loop reads CASSPVGAGTGELFF. CDR3 nucleotide sequence: TGTGCCAGCAGCCCCGTTGGAGCGGGCACCGGGGAGCTGTTTTTT.

The rearrangement links TRBV30 to TRBJ2-5, with TRBD1 matching 9 bases. CDR1 and CDR2 from the germline V gene are GTSNPN and SVGIG (reference sequence). The CDR3 totals 13 residues. Trimming at V came to 2 bases and at J to 3 bases, leaving 1 base not matched to a gene. CDR3 sequence reads: CAWSWTGEETQYF. In DNA form, the CDR3 reads TGTGCCTGGAGTTGGACAGGGGAAGAGACCCAGTACTTC.

There are a few counts of this clone. The V gene is TRBV5-1, the J gene TRBJ2-1; TRBD2 aligns across 9 bases. The CDR3 consists of 15 residues. After removal of 2 bases from V and 4 bases from J, the junction contained 4 bases not matched to a gene. CDR1 is SGHRS, CDR2 YFSETQ, per germline. CDR3 coding DNA: TGCGCCAGCAGCTTCGCTAGCGGGGCTTACAATGAGCAGTTCTTC. It translates to CASSFASGAYNEQFF.

The V call is TRBV11-2, the J call TRBJ2-7; possibly TRBD2 for D (6 bases). V was pared by 0 bases and J by 4 bases, with 13 bases between. The CDR3 sequence is 15 residues long. The germline V gene has CDR1 SGHAT and CDR2 FQNNGV. In DNA, the CDR3 is TGTGCCAGCAGCTTAGAACGGGGGACCCTATACGAGCAGTACTTC. Translating gives CASSLERGTLYEQYF.